This TCR beta chain appears in the sequencing data of a study of cytotoxic CD8 clonotypes in ibrutinib-treated CLL. Broader study findings: In sustained-remission versus progressing patients, sampling times differed.

Comment on this clone: Its antigen is unidentified.

This CDR3 has 14 amino acids. The V gene's germline CDR1 is SEHNR and CDR2 FQNEAQ (reference sequence). V gave up 2 bases and J gave up 5 bases, with 9 bases separating them. TCRdb's copy holds only in-frame clones and misses some; the assay was immunoSEQ multiplex PCR. The sample records approximately 45,000 clones, roughly 76% being singletons. The clonotype was recovered from a human donor with chronic lymphocytic leukemia. The sequences come from PBMCs, collected after 12 months of ibrutinib treatment. This rearrangement joins TRBV7-9 to TRBJ2-2, with no clear D. The CDR3 coding sequence is TGTGCCAGCAGCTTATTAGATACGACCGGGGAGCTGTTTTTT. It translates to CASSLLDTTGELFF.